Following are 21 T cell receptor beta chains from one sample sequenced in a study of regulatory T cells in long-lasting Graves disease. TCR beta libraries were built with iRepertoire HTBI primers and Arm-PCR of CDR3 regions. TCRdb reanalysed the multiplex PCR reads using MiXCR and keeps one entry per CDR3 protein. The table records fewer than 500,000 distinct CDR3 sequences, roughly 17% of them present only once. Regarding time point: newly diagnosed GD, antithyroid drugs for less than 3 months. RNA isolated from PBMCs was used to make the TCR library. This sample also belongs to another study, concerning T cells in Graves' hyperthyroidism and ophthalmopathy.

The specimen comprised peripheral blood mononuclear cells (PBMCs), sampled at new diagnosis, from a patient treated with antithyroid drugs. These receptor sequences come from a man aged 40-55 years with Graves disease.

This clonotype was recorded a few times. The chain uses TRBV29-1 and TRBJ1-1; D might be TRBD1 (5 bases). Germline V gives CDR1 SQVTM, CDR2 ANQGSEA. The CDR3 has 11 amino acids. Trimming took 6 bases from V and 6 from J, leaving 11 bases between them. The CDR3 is CSVPRGPEAFF. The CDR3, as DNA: TGCAGCGTCCCGCGGGGCCCTGAAGCTTTCTTT.

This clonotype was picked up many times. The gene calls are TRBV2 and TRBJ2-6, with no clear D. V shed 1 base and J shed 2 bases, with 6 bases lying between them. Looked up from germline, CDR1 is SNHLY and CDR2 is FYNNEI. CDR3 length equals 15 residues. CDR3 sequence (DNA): TGTGCCAGCAGTGAAGGCCTACCTGGGGCCAACGTCCTGACTTTC. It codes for CASSEGLPGANVLTF.

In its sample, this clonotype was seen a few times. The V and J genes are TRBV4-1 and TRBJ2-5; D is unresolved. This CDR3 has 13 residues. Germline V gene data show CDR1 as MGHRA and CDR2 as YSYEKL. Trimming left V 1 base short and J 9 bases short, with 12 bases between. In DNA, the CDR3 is TGCGCCAGCAGCCAAGCGGCTGATAAGGCCCAGTACTTC. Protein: CASSQAADKAQYF.

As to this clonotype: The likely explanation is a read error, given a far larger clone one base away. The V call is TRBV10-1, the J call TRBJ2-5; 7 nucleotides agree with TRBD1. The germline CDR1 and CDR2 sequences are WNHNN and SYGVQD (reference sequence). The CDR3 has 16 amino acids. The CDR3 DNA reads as TGTGCCAGCAGTGATCAATCAACAGGGGACAGCGGGACCCAGTACTTC. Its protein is CASSDQSTGDSGTQYF.

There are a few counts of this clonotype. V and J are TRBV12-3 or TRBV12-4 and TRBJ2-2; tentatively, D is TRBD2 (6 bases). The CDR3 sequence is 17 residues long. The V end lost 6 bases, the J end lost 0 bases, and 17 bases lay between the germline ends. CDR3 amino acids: CASRAFGGGSNTGELFF. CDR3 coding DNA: TGTGCCAGCAGGGCCTTCGGGGGAGGTTCGAACACCGGGGAGCTGTTTTTT.

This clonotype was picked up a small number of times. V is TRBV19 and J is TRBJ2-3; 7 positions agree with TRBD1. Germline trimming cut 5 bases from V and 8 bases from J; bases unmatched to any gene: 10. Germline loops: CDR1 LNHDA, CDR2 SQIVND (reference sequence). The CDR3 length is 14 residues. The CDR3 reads CASSGDSGRSTQYF. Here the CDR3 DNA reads TGTGCCAGTAGTGGGGACAGTGGGAGATCTACGCAGTATTTT.

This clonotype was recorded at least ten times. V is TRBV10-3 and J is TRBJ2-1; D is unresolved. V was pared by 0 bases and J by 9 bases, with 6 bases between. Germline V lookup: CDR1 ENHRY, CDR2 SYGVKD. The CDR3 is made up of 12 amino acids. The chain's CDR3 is CAISESNGEQFF. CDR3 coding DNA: TGTGCCATCAGTGAGTCGAATGGTGAGCAGTTCTTC.

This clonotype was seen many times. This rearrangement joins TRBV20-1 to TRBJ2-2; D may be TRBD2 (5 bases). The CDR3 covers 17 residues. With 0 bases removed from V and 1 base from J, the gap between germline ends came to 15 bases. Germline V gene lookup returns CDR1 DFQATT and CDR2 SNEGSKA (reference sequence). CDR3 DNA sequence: TGCAGTGCTAGAGATTGGGCCGGGAAAGGGAACACCGGGGAGCTGTTTTTT. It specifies CSARDWAGKGNTGELFF.

CDR3 loop: CASSMRVTGLGYTF. CDR3 DNA sequence: TGTGCCAGTAGTATGCGGGTGACAGGCCTTGGCTACACCTTC. This sequence joins TRBV19 and TRBJ1-2; possible D gene TRBD1, 6 bases. Germline-derived CDR1 and CDR2 are LNHDA and SQIVND (reference sequence). This CDR3 has 14 residues. Trimming cost V 3 bases and J 7 bases, with 15 bases left between them. The entire variable domain, with the rest obtained from reference TRBV19 and TRBJ1-2, is as follows: DGGITQSPKYLFRKEGQNVTLSCEQNLNHDAMYWYRQDPGQGLRLIYYSQIVNDFQKGDIAEGYSVSREKKESFPLTVTSAQKNPTAFYLCASSMRVTGLGYTFGSGTRLTVV.

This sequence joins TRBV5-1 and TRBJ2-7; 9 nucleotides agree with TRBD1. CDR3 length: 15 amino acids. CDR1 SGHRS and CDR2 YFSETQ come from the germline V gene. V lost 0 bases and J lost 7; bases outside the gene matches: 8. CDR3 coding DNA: TGCGCCAGCAGCTTGGTTCCGGGACAGGGTGGAGAGCAGTACTTC. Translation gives CASSLVPGQGGEQYF.

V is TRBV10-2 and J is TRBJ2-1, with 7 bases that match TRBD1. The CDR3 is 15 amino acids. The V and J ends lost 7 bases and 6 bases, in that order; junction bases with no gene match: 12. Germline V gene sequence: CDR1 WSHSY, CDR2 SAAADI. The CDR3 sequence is CASKGGLSFSNEQFF. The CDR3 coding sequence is TGCGCCAGCAAAGGGGGCCTATCATTTTCCAATGAGCAGTTCTTC.

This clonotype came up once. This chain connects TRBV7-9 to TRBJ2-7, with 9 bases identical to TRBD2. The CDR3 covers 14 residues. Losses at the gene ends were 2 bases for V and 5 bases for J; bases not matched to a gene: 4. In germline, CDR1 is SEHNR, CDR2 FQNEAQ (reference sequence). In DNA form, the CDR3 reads TGTGCCAGCAGCTTACAGGCTAGCGGGAACGAGCAGTACTTC. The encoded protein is CASSLQASGNEQYF.

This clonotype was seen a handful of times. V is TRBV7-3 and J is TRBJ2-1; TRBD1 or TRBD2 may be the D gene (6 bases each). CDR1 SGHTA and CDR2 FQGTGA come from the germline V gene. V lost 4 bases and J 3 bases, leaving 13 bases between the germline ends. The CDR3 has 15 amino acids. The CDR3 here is CASSWGAGGYNEQFF. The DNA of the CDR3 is TGTGCCAGCAGCTGGGGGGCTGGCGGCTACAATGAGCAGTTCTTC.

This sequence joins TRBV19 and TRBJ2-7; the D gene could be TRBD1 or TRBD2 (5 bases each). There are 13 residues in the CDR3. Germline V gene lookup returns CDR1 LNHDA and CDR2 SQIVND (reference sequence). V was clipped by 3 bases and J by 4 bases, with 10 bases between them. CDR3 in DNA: TGTGCCAGTAGTATGACAGCGGAGTACGAGCAGTACTTC. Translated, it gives CASSMTAEYEQYF.

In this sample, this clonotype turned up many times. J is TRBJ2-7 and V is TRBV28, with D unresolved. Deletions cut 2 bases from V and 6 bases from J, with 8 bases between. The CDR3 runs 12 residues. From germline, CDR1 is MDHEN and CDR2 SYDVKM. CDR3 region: CASSLTAFEQYF. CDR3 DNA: TGTGCCAGCAGTTTAACGGCTTTCGAGCAGTACTTC.

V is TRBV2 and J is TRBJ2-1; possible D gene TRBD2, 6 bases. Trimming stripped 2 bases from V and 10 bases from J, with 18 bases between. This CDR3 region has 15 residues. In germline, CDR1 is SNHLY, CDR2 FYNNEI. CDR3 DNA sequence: TGTGCCAGCAGTGAATACTTGAGTTTTGGGGGGGAGCAGTTCTTC. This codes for CASSEYLSFGGEQFF.

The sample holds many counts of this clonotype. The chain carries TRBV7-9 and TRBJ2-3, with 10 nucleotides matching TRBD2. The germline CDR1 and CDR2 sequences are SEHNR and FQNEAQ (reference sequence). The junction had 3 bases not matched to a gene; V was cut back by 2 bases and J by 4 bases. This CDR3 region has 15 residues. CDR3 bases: TGTGCCAGCAGCTTACTAGCGGGAGCATCAGATACGCAGTATTTT. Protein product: CASSLLAGASDTQYF.

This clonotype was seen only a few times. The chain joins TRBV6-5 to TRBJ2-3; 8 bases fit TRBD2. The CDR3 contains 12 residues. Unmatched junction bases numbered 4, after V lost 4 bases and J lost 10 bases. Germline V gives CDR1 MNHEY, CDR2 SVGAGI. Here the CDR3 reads CASSSGLGAQYF. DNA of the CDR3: TGTGCCAGCAGTTCGGGACTAGGGGCGCAGTATTTT.

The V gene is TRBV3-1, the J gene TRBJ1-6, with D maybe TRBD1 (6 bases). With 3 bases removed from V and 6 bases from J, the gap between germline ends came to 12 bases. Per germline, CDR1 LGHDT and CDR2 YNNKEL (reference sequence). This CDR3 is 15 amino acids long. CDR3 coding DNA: TGTGCCAGCAGCCACGGACAGAAGCGTAATTCACCCCTCCACTTT. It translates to CASSHGQKRNSPLHF.

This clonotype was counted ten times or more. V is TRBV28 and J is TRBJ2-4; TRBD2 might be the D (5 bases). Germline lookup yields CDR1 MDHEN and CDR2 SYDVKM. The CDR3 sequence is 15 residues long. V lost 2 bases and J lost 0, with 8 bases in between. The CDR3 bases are TGTGCCAGCAGTTTACGAGGGTTAGCCAAAAACATTCAGTACTTC. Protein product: CASSLRGLAKNIQYF.

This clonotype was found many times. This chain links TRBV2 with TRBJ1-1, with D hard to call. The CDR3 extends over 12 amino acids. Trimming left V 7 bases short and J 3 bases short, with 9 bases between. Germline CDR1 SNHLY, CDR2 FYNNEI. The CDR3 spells CASTDSDTEAFF. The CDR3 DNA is TGTGCCAGCACGGATTCGGACACTGAAGCTTTCTTT. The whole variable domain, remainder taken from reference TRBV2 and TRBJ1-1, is EPEVTQTPSHQVTQMGQEVILRCVPISNHLYFYWYRQILGQKVEFLVSFYNNEISEKSEIFDDQFSVERPDGSNFTLKIRSTKLEDSAMYFCASTDSDTEAFFGQGTRLTVV.